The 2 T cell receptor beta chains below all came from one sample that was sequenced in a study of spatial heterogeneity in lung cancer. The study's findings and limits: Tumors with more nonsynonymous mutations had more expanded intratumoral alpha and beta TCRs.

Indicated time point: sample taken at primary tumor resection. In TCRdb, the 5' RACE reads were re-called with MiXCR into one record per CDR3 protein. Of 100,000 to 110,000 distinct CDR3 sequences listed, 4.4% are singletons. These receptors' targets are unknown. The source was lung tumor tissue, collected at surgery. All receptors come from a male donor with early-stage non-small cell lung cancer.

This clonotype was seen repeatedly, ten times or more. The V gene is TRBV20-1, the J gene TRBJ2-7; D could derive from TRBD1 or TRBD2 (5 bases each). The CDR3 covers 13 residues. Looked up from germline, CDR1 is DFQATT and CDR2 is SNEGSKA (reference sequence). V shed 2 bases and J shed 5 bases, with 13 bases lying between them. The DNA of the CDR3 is TGCAGTGCTAGAAGTGGGACGGCCGACGAGCAGTACTTC. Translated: CSARSGTADEQYF.

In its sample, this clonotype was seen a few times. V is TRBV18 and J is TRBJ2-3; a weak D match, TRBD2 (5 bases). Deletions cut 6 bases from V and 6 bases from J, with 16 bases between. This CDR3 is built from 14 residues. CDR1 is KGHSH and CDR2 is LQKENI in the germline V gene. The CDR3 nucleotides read TGTGCCAGCTCGCCAGATAATAGAGGGGATACGCAGTATTTT. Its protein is CASSPDNRGDTQYF.